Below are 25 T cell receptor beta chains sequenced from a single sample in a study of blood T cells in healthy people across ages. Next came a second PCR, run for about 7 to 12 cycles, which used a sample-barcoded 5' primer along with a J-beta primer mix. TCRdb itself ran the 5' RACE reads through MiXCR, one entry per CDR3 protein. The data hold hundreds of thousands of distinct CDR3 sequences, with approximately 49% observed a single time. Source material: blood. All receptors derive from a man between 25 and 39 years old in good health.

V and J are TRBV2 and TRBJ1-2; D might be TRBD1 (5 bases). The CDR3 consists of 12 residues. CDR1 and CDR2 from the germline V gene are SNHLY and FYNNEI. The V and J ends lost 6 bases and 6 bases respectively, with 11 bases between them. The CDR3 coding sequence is TGTGCCAGCAGACTCCAGGGCGATGGCTACACCTTC. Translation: CASRLQGDGYTF.

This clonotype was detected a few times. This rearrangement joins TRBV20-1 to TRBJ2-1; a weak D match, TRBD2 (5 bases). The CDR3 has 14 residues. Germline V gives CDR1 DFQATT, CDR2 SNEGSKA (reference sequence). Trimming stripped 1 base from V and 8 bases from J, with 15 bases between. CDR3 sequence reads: CSARGTAAFHEQFF. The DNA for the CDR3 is TGCAGTGCTAGAGGGACTGCCGCGTTCCATGAGCAGTTCTTC.

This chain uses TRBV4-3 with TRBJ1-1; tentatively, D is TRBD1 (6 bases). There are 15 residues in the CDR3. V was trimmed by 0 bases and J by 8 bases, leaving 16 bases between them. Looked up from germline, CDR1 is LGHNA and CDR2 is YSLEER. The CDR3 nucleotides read TGCGCCAGCAGCCAAGATAGGCGGGGGCCCACCGAAGCTTTCTTT. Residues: CASSQDRRGPTEAFF.

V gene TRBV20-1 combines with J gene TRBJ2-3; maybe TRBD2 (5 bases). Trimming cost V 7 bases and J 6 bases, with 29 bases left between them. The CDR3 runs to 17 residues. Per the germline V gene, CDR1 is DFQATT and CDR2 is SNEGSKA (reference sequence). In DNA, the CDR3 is TGCAGTGGAGGGCAGAGCGTCGTTAGTGCACTCACGGATACGCAGTATTTT. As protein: CSGGQSVVSALTDTQYF.

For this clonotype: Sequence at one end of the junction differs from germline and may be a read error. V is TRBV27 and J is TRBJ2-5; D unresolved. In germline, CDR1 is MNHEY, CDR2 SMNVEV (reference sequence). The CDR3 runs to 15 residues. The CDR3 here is CTSSSRKQSGETQYF. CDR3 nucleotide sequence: TGTACCAGCTCGTCACGTAAACAGTCTGGCGAGACCCAGTACTTC.

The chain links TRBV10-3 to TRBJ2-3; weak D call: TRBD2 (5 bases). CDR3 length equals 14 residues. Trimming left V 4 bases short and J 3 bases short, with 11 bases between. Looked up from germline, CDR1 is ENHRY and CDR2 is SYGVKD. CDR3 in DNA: TGTGCCATCAGTGCCCGAGGGTTAACAGATACGCAGTATTTT. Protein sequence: CAISARGLTDTQYF.

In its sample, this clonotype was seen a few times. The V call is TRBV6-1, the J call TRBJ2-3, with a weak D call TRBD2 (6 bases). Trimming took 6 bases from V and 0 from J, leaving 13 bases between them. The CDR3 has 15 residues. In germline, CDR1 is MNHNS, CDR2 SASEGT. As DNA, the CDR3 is TGTGCCAGCAGCCCTATAGCGGCTAGCACAGATACGCAGTATTTT. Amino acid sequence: CASSPIAASTDTQYF.

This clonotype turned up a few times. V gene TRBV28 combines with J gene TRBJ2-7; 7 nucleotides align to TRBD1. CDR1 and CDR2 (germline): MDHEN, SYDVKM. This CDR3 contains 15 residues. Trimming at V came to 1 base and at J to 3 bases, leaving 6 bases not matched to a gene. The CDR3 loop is CASSLSRQGDYEQYF. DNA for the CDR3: TGTGCCAGCAGTTTATCGAGACAGGGCGACTACGAGCAGTACTTC.

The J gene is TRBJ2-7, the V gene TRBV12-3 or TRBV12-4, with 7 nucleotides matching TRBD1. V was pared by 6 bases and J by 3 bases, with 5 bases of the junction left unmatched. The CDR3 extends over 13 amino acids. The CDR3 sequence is CASSGDSVYEQYF. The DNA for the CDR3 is TGTGCCAGCAGCGGGGACAGTGTCTACGAGCAGTACTTC.

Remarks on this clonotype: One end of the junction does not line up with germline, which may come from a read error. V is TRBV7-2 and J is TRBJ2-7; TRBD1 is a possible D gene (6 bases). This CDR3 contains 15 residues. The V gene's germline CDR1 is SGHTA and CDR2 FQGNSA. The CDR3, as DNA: TGTGCCAGCAGTTCCTCCGGGACAATCTCCTACAAGCAGTACTTC. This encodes CASSSSGTISYKQYF.

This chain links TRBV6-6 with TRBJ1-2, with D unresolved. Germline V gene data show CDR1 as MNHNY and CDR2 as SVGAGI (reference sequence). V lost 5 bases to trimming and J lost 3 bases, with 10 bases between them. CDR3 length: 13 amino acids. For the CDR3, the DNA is TGTGCCAGCAGTGACGAGGGAGACTATGGCTACACCTTC. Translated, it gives CASSDEGDYGYTF.

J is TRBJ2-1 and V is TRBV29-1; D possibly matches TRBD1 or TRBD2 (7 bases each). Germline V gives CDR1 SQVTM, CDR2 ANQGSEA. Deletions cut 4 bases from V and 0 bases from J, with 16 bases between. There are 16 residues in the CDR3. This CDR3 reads CSVGPRGGSSYNEQFF. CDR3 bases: TGCAGCGTTGGCCCCAGGGGGGGGAGCTCCTACAATGAGCAGTTCTTC.

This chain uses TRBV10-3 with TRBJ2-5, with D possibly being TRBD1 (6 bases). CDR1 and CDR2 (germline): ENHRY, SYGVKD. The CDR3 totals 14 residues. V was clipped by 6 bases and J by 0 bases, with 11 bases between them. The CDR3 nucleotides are TGTGCCATCAGCCGACAGGTTTACCAAGAGACCCAGTACTTC. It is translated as CAISRQVYQETQYF.

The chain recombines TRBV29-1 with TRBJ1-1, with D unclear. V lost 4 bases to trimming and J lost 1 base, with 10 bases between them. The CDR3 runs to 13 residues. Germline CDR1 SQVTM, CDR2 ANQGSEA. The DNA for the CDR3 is TGCAGCGTTGGAGTGTTAAGGAACACTGAAGCTTTCTTT. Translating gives CSVGVLRNTEAFF.

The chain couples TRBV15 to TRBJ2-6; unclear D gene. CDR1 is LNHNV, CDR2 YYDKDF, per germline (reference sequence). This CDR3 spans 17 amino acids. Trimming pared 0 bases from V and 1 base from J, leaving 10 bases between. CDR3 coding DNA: TGTGCCACCAGCAGAGATCTTGTGGGGTCTGGGGCCAACGTCCTGACTTTC. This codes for CATSRDLVGSGANVLTF.

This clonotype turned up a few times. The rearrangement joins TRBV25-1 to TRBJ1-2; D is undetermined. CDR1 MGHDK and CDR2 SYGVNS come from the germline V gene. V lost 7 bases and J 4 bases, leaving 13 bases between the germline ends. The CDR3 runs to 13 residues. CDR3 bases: TGTGCCAGCACACATCCGGGCCGCTATGGCTACACCTTC. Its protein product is CASTHPGRYGYTF.

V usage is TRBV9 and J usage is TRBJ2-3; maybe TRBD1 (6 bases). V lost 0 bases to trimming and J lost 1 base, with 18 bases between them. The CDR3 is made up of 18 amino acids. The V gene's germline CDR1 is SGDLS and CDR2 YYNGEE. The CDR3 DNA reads TGTGCCAGCAGCGTAGTTGGGGGCCGAATCCCGGGCACAGATACGCAGTATTTT. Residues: CASSVVGGRIPGTDTQYF. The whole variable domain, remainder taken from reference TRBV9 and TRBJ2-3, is DSGVTQTPKHLITATGQRVTLRCSPRSGDLSVYWYQQSLDQGLQFLIQYYNGEERAKGNILERFSAQQFPDLHSELNLSSLELGDSALYFCASSVVGGRIPGTDTQYFGPGTRLTVL.

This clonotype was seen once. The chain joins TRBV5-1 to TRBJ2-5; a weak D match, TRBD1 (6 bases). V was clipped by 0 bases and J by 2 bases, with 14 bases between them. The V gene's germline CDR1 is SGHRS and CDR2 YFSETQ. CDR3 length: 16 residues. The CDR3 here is CASSLGQATVQETQYF. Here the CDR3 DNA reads TGCGCCAGCAGCTTGGGACAGGCGACCGTACAAGAGACCCAGTACTTC.

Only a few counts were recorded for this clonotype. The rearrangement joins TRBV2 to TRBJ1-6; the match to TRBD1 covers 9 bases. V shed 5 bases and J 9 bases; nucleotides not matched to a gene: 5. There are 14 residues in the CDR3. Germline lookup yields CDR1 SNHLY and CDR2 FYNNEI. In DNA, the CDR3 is TGTGCCAGCAGTTCCGGGACAGGGCCTTCACCCCTCCACTTT. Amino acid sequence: CASSSGTGPSPLHF.

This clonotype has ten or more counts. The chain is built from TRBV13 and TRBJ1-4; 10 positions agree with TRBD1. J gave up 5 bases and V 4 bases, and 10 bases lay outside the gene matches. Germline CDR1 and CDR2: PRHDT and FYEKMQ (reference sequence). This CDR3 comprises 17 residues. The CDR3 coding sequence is TGTGCCAGCAGCTACCCCCGGGACAGGGGTCCCAATGAAAAACTGTTTTTT. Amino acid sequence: CASSYPRDRGPNEKLFF.

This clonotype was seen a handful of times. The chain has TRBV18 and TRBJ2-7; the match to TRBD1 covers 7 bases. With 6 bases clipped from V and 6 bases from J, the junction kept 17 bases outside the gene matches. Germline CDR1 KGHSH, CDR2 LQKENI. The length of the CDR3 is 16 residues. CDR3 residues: CASSPTETGASREQYF. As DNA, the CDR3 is TGTGCCAGCTCCCCAACCGAAACAGGGGCGAGTCGCGAGCAGTACTTC.

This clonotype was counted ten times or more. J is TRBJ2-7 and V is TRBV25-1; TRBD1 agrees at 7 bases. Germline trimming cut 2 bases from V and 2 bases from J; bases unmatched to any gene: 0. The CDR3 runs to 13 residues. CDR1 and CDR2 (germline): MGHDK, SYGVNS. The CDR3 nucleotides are TGTGCCAGCAGTGAAGGGACAGCCTACGAGCAGTACTTC. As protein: CASSEGTAYEQYF.

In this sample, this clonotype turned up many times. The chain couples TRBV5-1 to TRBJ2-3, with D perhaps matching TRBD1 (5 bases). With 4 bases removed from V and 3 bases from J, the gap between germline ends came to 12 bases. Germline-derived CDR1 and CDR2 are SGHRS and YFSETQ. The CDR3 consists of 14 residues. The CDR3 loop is CASSKGAETDTQYF. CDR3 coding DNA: TGCGCCAGCAGCAAAGGGGCTGAAACAGATACGCAGTATTTT.

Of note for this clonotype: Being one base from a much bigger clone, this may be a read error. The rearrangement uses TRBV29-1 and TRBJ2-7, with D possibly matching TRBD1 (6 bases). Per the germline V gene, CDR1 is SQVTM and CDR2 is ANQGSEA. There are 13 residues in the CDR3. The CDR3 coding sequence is TGCAGCGTCCGGGACATTAGCTCCTACAAGCAGTACTTC. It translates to CSVRDISSYKQYF.

The CDR3 DNA reads TGTGCCAGCAGTTTATTGACTAGTCCCGGGGAGCTGTTTTTT. Translated: CASSLLTSPGELFF. This chain joins TRBV27 and TRBJ2-2, with D possibly matching TRBD2 (6 bases). The V end was cut by 1 base, the J end by 6 bases, with 9 bases between. Germline V gene lookup returns CDR1 MNHEY and CDR2 SMNVEV (reference sequence). This CDR3 has 14 residues.